This T cell receptor (beta chain) was captured in a study of PD-1 blockade in classical Hodgkin lymphoma. Study conclusions and caveats: Patients starting nivolumab under 1 year after ASCT were excluded. When set against healthy donors, newly diagnosed patients were reported to show lower baseline TCR diversity. While CD8+ TCR diversity did not rise significantly by C4D1, CD4+ TCR diversity did.

All patients experienced relapse after autologous stem cell transplantation, and brentuximab vedotin exposure was variable. Purification of CD4+ T cells from thawed PBMCs was achieved by magnetic negative selection. In regard to this clone: Its specificity is not known.

The protocol was immunoSEQ multiplex PCR, while the TCRdb copy is restricted to in-frame clones and leaves out a portion. The sample records about 4,200 clones, 70% to 90% being singletons. The starting material was CD4+ T cells from blood, obtained at baseline. The sequence came from a human donor with classical Hodgkin lymphoma.

For the CDR3, the DNA is TGTGCCATCAGTGTTGGGACAGAGGCCTCCTACAATGAGCAGTTCTTC. Encoded protein: CAISVGTEASYNEQFF. The rearrangement joins TRBV10-3 to TRBJ2-1, with 7 bases lining up with TRBD1. Germline V gene data show CDR1 as ENHRY and CDR2 as SYGVKD. The length of the CDR3 is 16 residues. With 4 bases clipped from V and 0 bases from J, the junction kept 6 bases outside the gene matches.